This T cell receptor beta chain came from a study of vaccination and CD4 T cells after COVID-19. About the study: The authors exposed cells to overlapping spike peptides derived from SARS-CoV-2, HCoV-NL63, HCoV-OC43 and HCoV-229E.

CDR1 DFQATT and CDR2 SNEGSKA come from the germline V gene (reference sequence). V shed 3 bases, J shed 5 bases, and the junction held 9 bases outside the gene matches. This CDR3 contains 14 residues. Oncomine TCR Beta short-read sequencing was applied to DNA from cultured CD4+ T cells. It was from cultured CD4+ T cells that genomic DNA was extracted. TCRdb passed the PCR reads through MiXCR, listing each CDR3 protein once. Altogether approximately 20,000 distinct CDR3 sequences are present, about 73% being singletons, with the ten largest covering 5.5%. This clonotype was detected once. The antigen remains undetermined. Sample treatment: approximately nine-day PBMC culture with coronavirus spike peptide pools or control peptides (ViraFEST assay). With peptide pools, ViraFEST first expanded antigen-specific T cells and afterwards sequenced their TCRs. General study results and limits: The authors identified 304 of 307 vaccine-specific clones in convalescent patients as spike mono-reactive.

The V call is TRBV20-1, the J call TRBJ1-1; 7 bases align to TRBD1. Sequences were obtained from CD4+ T cells from blood, cultured in vitro. The clonotype originates from a human donor who had recovered from COVID-19. The CDR3, as DNA: TGCAGTGCTAGCTCAGGGGGGAAAAGAACTGAAGCTTTCTTT. This encodes CSASSGGKRTEAFF.